The present T cell receptor (beta chain) was sequenced within a study of blood T cell repertoires in COVID-19. Original methodology: Nucleated cell counts were estimated from reference gene primer amplification. Clones were sequenced by immunoSEQ multiplex PCR, and TCRdb holds only the in-frame ones, with some missing. That table is the source of V, J and clone size, and D and trimming were worked out from the DNA. The table has 470,000 or so clones, approximately 83% seen once. Trimming removed 4 bases at V and 4 bases at J, with 13 bases between. Germline V gene lookup returns CDR1 SGHTA and CDR2 FQGNSA. This CDR3 is 14 amino acids long.

The sample was peripheral blood. This receptor was identified in a human donor in a cohort sampled during active COVID-19. The chain carries TRBV7-2 and TRBJ1-1; maybe TRBD1 (6 bases). The CDR3 loop is CASSYQGKGTEAFF. The DNA of the CDR3 is TGTGCCAGCAGCTATCAGGGGAAGGGCACTGAAGCTTTCTTT.